Following are 21 T cell receptor beta chains from one sample sequenced in a study of blood T cell repertoires in COVID-19. TCRdb keeps only in-frame clones here, not all; method: immunoSEQ multiplex PCR. The top ten hold around 11% of the sample, which has 250,000 to 350,000 clones, around nine tenths seen once. Sequencing input: peripheral blood. These receptor sequences come from a woman aged 25 to 39 with COVID-19, enrolled during active disease.

Here the CDR3 reads CASSLGLAGDEQYF. The CDR3 DNA follows: TGCGCCAGCAGCCTGGGACTAGCGGGGGACGAGCAGTACTTC. This rearrangement joins TRBV4-1 to TRBJ2-7; 14 positions agree with TRBD2. V lost 4 bases and J lost 5; bases outside the gene matches: 1. Per the germline V gene, CDR1 is MGHRA and CDR2 is YSYEKL. This CDR3 comprises 14 residues.

The chain joins TRBV6-2 or TRBV6-3 to TRBJ2-3, with D perhaps TRBD1 (6 bases). V was shortened by 5 bases and J by 2 bases, with 17 bases between the two germline ends. Germline V gene lookup returns CDR1 MNHEY and CDR2 SVGEGT. CDR3 length: 16 amino acids. This chain's CDR3 is CASSPHSTGLTDTQYF. Written as DNA, the CDR3 is TGTGCCAGCAGTCCGCACTCGACAGGCCTCACAGATACGCAGTATTTT.

The chain links TRBV28 to TRBJ1-6; D is perhaps TRBD1 (6 bases). Germline V gene lookup returns CDR1 MDHEN and CDR2 SYDVKM. CDR3 size: 18 residues. With 2 bases removed from V and 0 bases from J, the gap between germline ends came to 14 bases. CDR3 sequence reads: CASSLGAQGSSYNSPLHF. DNA for the CDR3: TGTGCCAGCAGTTTAGGGGCGCAGGGGAGCTCCTATAATTCACCCCTCCACTTT.

This clone appeared once. The chain combines TRBV6-4 with TRBJ2-7, with a weak D call TRBD2 (6 bases). The V end was cut by 0 bases, the J end by 6 bases, with 12 bases between. The germline V gene encodes CDR1 MRHNA and CDR2 SNTAGT. This CDR3 is 14 amino acids long. The CDR3 protein is CASSDSNGGSEQYF. CDR3 sequence (DNA): TGTGCCAGCAGTGACTCGAATGGGGGGAGCGAGCAGTACTTC.

This sequence joins TRBV6-4 and TRBJ1-1, with 7 positions matching TRBD1. The CDR3 is 14 amino acids. CDR1 is MRHNA and CDR2 is SNTAGT in the germline V gene. The junction had 5 bases not matched to a gene; V was cut back by 3 bases and J by 4 bases. The CDR3 region has the DNA TGTGCCAGCAGTGAAGGGGGCGCGAGCACTGAAGCTTTCTTT. This codes for CASSEGGASTEAFF.

CDR3 coding DNA: TGTGCCAGCAGTACACTGACAGGGCCCTACGAGCAGTACTTC. It yields the protein CASSTLTGPYEQYF. The V and J genes are TRBV6-2 or TRBV6-3 and TRBJ2-7, with TRBD1 identical over 7 bases. Germline CDR1 and CDR2: MNHEY and SVGEGT. The length of the CDR3 is 14 residues. The junction had 6 bases not matched to a gene; V was cut back by 5 bases and J by 2 bases.

V gene TRBV5-1 combines with J gene TRBJ2-1; TRBD2 might be the D (5 bases). Germline CDR1 is SGHRS and CDR2 is YFSETQ. V shed 4 bases and J shed 6 bases, with 20 bases lying between them. The CDR3 extends over 16 amino acids. The CDR3 DNA follows: TGCGCCAGCAGCCCGATGTCTATTCAAGGAGGCAATGAGCAGTTCTTC. Its protein is CASSPMSIQGGNEQFF.

The chain links TRBV11-3 to TRBJ2-1; a weak D match, TRBD2 (5 bases). The ends were cut back, 3 bases at V and 4 bases at J, with 10 bases in the middle. Germline values: CDR1 SGHNT, CDR2 YENEEA. This CDR3 region has 14 residues. In DNA, the CDR3 is TGTGCCAGCAGCTTTCGGACGGGGTACAATGAGCAGTTCTTC. Amino acid sequence: CASSFRTGYNEQFF.

As to this clone: Distinct nucleotide sequences in the sample also encode this CDR3. This chain uses TRBV9 with TRBJ2-3; D ambiguous. The V gene's germline CDR1 is SGDLS and CDR2 YYNGEE. This CDR3 has 13 residues. Between the trimmed V and J ends, which lost 4 bases and 4 bases, there was a span of 10 bases. The CDR3 DNA reads TGTGCCAGCAGCCCGCAGGTCGCAGATACGCAGTATTTT. Translating gives CASSPQVADTQYF. Based on the CDR3 plus reference TRBV9 and TRBJ2-3, the full variable domain is DSGVTQTPKHLITATGQRVTLRCSPRSGDLSVYWYQQSLDQGLQFLIQYYNGEERAKGNILERFSAQQFPDLHSELNLSSLELGDSALYFCASSPQVADTQYFGPGTRLTVL.

This clone was seen a single time. The chain is built from TRBV11-2 and TRBJ2-3; unclear D gene. Germline lookup yields CDR1 SGHAT and CDR2 FQNNGV. This CDR3 spans 12 amino acids. V was shortened by 5 bases and J by 7 bases, with 10 bases between the two germline ends. The CDR3 region is CASSREANTQYF. CDR3 nucleotides: TGTGCCAGCAGCCGTGAGGCTAATACGCAGTATTTT.

The chain couples TRBV4-2 to TRBJ2-1, with 8 bases that match TRBD1. Germline values: CDR1 LGHNA, CDR2 YNFKEQ. Losses at the gene ends were 2 bases for V and 6 bases for J; bases not matched to a gene: 3. The CDR3 covers 14 residues. The CDR3 loop is CASSQLQGGNEQFF. Here the CDR3 DNA reads TGTGCCAGCAGCCAATTACAGGGGGGCAATGAGCAGTTCTTC.

The genes are TRBV5-1 and TRBJ2-5; 11 positions match TRBD1. CDR3 length: 14 amino acids. CDR1 is SGHRS, CDR2 YFSETQ, per germline. V shed 4 bases, J shed 5 bases, and the junction held 4 bases outside the gene matches. CDR3 nucleotides: TGCGCCAGCAGCCCCGGGACAGGGGGTGAGACCCAGTACTTC. It translates to CASSPGTGGETQYF.

This chain uses TRBV2 with TRBJ2-7; 8 bases are shared with TRBD2. CDR3 length: 14 residues. V lost 3 bases, J lost 5 bases, and 6 bases stayed unmatched. Per germline, CDR1 SNHLY and CDR2 FYNNEI. This CDR3 is CASSETSVFDEQYF. The DNA for the CDR3 is TGTGCCAGCAGTGAGACTAGCGTTTTCGACGAGCAGTACTTC.

The chain combines TRBV18 with TRBJ1-2, with D possibly matching TRBD1 (6 bases). Germline CDR1 and CDR2: KGHSH and LQKENI. The V end was cut by 0 bases, the J end by 4 bases, with 6 bases between. The CDR3 covers 13 residues. This CDR3 is CASSPPDSYGYTF. DNA of the CDR3: TGTGCCAGCTCACCACCGGACAGCTATGGCTACACCTTC.

The V call is TRBV5-6, the J call TRBJ1-1; a weak D match, TRBD1 (6 bases). The V gene lost 4 bases and the J gene lost 0 bases, with 16 bases spanning the gap. The CDR3 runs to 16 residues. The germline V gene has CDR1 SGHDT and CDR2 YYEEEE. CDR3: CASSVLTDSMNTEAFF. The CDR3 DNA reads as TGTGCCAGCAGCGTACTAACGGACAGCATGAACACTGAAGCTTTCTTT.

The chain is built from TRBV10-3 and TRBJ1-1; D gene uncertain. V lost 10 bases and J lost 4, with 16 bases in between. Germline CDR1 is ENHRY and CDR2 is SYGVKD. The CDR3 consists of 13 residues. The CDR3 DNA follows: TGTGCCACCGACGACGGCCCGGGCACTGAAGCTTTCTTT. As protein: CATDDGPGTEAFF.

The chain combines TRBV11-2 with TRBJ2-7, with 7 nucleotides matching TRBD1. The V gene's germline CDR1 is SGHAT and CDR2 FQNNGV. The V segment lost 5 bases and the J segment 5 bases; nucleotides outside the gene matches: 12. CDR3 size: 15 residues. In DNA, the CDR3 is TGTGCCAGCAGCCACCGTAGGACAGGTGACGACGAGCAGTACTTC. This codes for CASSHRRTGDDEQYF.

The chain is built from TRBV24-1 and TRBJ2-1; no reliable D call. The V gene's germline CDR1 is KGHDR and CDR2 SFDVKD. The CDR3 is 19 amino acids. V lost 3 bases and J 8 bases, leaving 28 bases between the germline ends. The CDR3 spells CATSDRFRSTLGSLHEQFF. DNA of the CDR3: TGTGCCACCAGTGATAGGTTTAGGTCGACCCTAGGATCTCTCCATGAGCAGTTCTTC.

The chain joins TRBV7-9 to TRBJ2-1; D possibly corresponds to TRBD2 (6 bases). From germline, CDR1 is SEHNR and CDR2 FQNEAQ (reference sequence). The CDR3 runs 12 residues. V shed 2 bases and J shed 15 bases, with 14 bases lying between them. CDR3: CASSLFSGVGFF. CDR3 coding DNA: TGTGCCAGCAGCTTATTCTCGGGAGTGGGGTTCTTC.

The chain employs TRBV11-1 and TRBJ2-7; maybe TRBD1 (6 bases). Germline CDR1 SGHAT, CDR2 FQDESV (reference sequence). Deletions cut 4 bases from V and 5 bases from J, with 18 bases between. CDR3 length: 15 amino acids. The CDR3 DNA sequence: TGTGCCAGCAGCTCAGAAGCAGGGGCGACAGACGAGCAGTACTTC. This gives the protein CASSSEAGATDEQYF.

The chain carries TRBV16 and TRBJ1-3, with a weak D call TRBD1 (6 bases). V lost 1 base and J lost 7, with 17 bases in between. The CDR3 loop spans 16 amino acids. Germline CDR1 and CDR2: KGHSY and FQNENV. The CDR3 reads CASSQLETGFGNTIYF. The CDR3 nucleotides are TGTGCCAGCAGCCAATTGGAGACAGGCTTCGGGAACACCATATATTTT.